This TCR beta chain was obtained from a study of T cells after yellow fever vaccination. Germline V gene data show CDR1 as LGHNA and CDR2 as YSLEER. J was trimmed by 6 bases and V by 3 bases; bases with no gene match: 8. The CDR3 covers 14 residues. This clonotype was counted a few times. The study made its TCR cDNA through 5'RACE template switching. That step introduced a universal primer site along with UMIs. TCRdb used MiXCR to reprocess the 5' RACE reads, holding one entry per CDR3 protein. The sample includes a few hundred thousand distinct CDR3 sequences, approximately 4.3% seen only once; the top ten take just under 20%.

The source material was PBMCs, sampled 15 days after the yellow fever booster vaccination. The receptor was derived from a man aged 18 to 29 who received the YFV17D yellow fever vaccine. This chain links TRBV4-3 with TRBJ2-7, with 7 bases identical to TRBD1. The CDR3 here is CASSQETGFGEQYF. CDR3 DNA: TGCGCCAGCAGCCAGGAGACAGGGTTCGGCGAGCAGTACTTC.